The 17 T cell receptor beta chains below were found in one sample sequenced in a study of T cells in Graves' hyperthyroidism and ophthalmopathy. Authors of the study amplified TCR beta CDR3 regions from RNA transcripts. First-round RT-PCR with HTBI primers amplified the TCR CDR3 region. A single record per CDR3 protein comes from TCRdb applying MiXCR to the multiplex PCR reads. The sample carries some 550,000 distinct CDR3 sequences, 16% recorded once. The sequenced sample was blood. These receptors originate from a woman aged 40 to 50 with Graves' ophthalmopathy.

The chain links TRBV10-3 to TRBJ2-7, with 8 bases aligning to TRBD1. Germline CDR1 is ENHRY and CDR2 is SYGVKD. The trim removed 4 bases at V and 6 bases at J, leaving 17 bases unmatched. The CDR3 contains 17 residues. This chain's CDR3 is CAISGKRTGLILTEQYF. The CDR3 nucleotides read TGTGCCATCAGTGGAAAAAGGACAGGGTTAATCCTCACCGAGCAGTACTTC.

This clonotype was observed many times. The chain links TRBV5-1 to TRBJ1-1, with D perhaps matching TRBD1 (6 bases). Germline V gene data show CDR1 as SGHRS and CDR2 as YFSETQ. Trimming stripped 3 bases from V and 1 base from J, with 22 bases between. The CDR3 has 18 amino acids. CDR3 in amino acids: CASSSGGFARGRNTEAFF. The CDR3 DNA is TGCGCCAGCAGCTCGGGGGGTTTTGCCAGGGGACGGAACACTGAAGCTTTCTTT.

This clonotype was seen many times. The gene calls are TRBV3-1 and TRBJ1-5; D ambiguous. Per the germline V gene, CDR1 is LGHDT and CDR2 is YNNKEL (reference sequence). Between the trimmed V and J ends, which lost 1 base and 5 bases, there was a span of 12 bases. CDR3 length: 15 residues. CDR3 sequence reads: CASSQGPAEDQPQHF. Written as DNA, the CDR3 is TGTGCCAGCAGCCAAGGGCCGGCGGAGGATCAGCCCCAGCATTTT.

The CDR3 bases are TGTGCCACCAGCAGAGATGGCAGGGTGGGGGAGAATCAGCCCCAGCATTTT. This encodes CATSRDGRVGENQPQHF. The chain combines TRBV15 with TRBJ1-5, with a possible D match to TRBD1 (5 bases). The germline V gene has CDR1 LNHNV and CDR2 YYDKDF (reference sequence). V lost 0 bases and J lost 4, with 16 bases in between. The CDR3 consists of 17 residues.

This chain uses TRBV25-1 with TRBJ2-1; D call uncertain. The CDR3 loop spans 12 amino acids. V was pared by 6 bases and J by 6 bases, with 9 bases between. From germline, CDR1 is MGHDK and CDR2 SYGVNS. CDR3 DNA sequence: TGTGCCAGCAGGCGGCCAACCAATGAGCAGTTCTTC. Its translation: CASRRPTNEQFF.

Here the CDR3 DNA reads TGTGCCAGCAGTCGTCAGGTTGGTGGCTACACCTTC. This sequence encodes CASSRQVGGYTF. The chain employs TRBV2 and TRBJ1-2; D is undetermined. Germline V gives CDR1 SNHLY, CDR2 FYNNEI. Trimming pared 5 bases from V and 7 bases from J, leaving 11 bases between. The length of the CDR3 is 12 residues.

This clonotype was recorded at least ten times. V is TRBV7-2 and J is TRBJ2-3; D gene uncertain. The germline V gene has CDR1 SGHTA and CDR2 FQGNSA. CDR3 size: 13 residues. The V end was cut by 6 bases, the J end by 0 bases, with 7 bases between. The CDR3 loop is CASRAISTDTQYF. CDR3 in DNA: TGTGCCAGCAGGGCCATTAGCACAGATACGCAGTATTTT.

This clonotype was counted only a few times. This sequence joins TRBV2 and TRBJ1-4; TRBD1 might be the D (5 bases). The CDR3 has 14 residues. Germline V gene sequence: CDR1 SNHLY, CDR2 FYNNEI. Deletions cut 6 bases from V and 7 bases from J, with 15 bases between. In DNA form, the CDR3 reads TGTGCCAGCAGGAAAGTGTCGCAGGGTGAAAAACTGTTTTTT. Protein: CASRKVSQGEKLFF.

This clonotype was seen at least ten times. The V and J genes are TRBV30 and TRBJ2-5; TRBD2 agrees at 12 bases. With V trimmed by 2 bases and J by 2 bases, 6 bases remained unmatched. This CDR3 has 16 residues. Germline values: CDR1 GTSNPN, CDR2 SVGIG (reference sequence). The CDR3 protein is CAWSTPTSGGQETQYF. The CDR3 coding sequence is TGTGCCTGGAGTACACCGACTAGCGGGGGACAAGAGACCCAGTACTTC.

Points on this clonotype: This may be a read error: a much more frequent sequence differs by one nucleotide. V gene TRBV18 combines with J gene TRBJ2-3; D ambiguous. Trimming took off 4 bases at V and 6 bases at J, with 17 bases between the two ends. The CDR3 has 15 residues. The germline V gene encodes CDR1 KGHSH and CDR2 LQKENI. CDR3 nucleotides: TGTGCCAGCTCACTGCGACCGATCCTGGGGGATACGCAGTATTTT. Protein sequence: CASSLRPILGDTQYF.

This clonotype showed up just a few times. The rearrangement joins TRBV7-9 to TRBJ2-7, with D possibly matching TRBD1 (6 bases). This CDR3 region has 14 residues. The ends were cut back, 7 bases at V and 3 bases at J, with 16 bases in the middle. The germline V gene has CDR1 SEHNR and CDR2 FQNEAQ (reference sequence). The CDR3 nucleotides read TGTGCCAGCACCCAGACAGGAAGGGGCTACGAGCAGTACTTC. This codes for CASTQTGRGYEQYF.

The rearrangement uses TRBV14 and TRBJ2-1, with 10 bases lining up with TRBD1. Germline CDR1 reads SGHDN; CDR2 reads FVKESK. This CDR3 region has 16 residues. The V gene end was trimmed by 2 bases and the J gene end by 5 bases; junction bases not matched to a gene: 6. The CDR3 sequence is CASSQLWGTGDNEQFF. CDR3 nucleotide sequence: TGTGCCAGCAGCCAACTCTGGGGGACAGGGGACAATGAGCAGTTCTTC.

In its sample, this clonotype was seen many times. V is TRBV28 and J is TRBJ2-7; 9 nucleotides align to TRBD1. Per germline, CDR1 MDHEN and CDR2 SYDVKM. The V gene end was trimmed by 5 bases and the J gene end by 3 bases; junction bases not matched to a gene: 8. The CDR3 has 15 residues. The CDR3 sequence is CASSPGQGPIYEQYF. The CDR3, as DNA: TGTGCCAGCAGTCCGGGACAGGGACCAATCTACGAGCAGTACTTC.

This clonotype was counted at least ten times. The rearrangement uses TRBV2 and TRBJ2-3, with D possibly called TRBD1 or TRBD2 (5 bases each). Germline loops: CDR1 SNHLY, CDR2 FYNNEI. V lost 9 bases and J 0 bases, leaving 10 bases between the germline ends. This CDR3 contains 13 residues. CDR3 residues: CARGTISTDTQYF. The CDR3 coding sequence is TGTGCCAGGGGGACGATAAGCACAGATACGCAGTATTTT. The full variable domain, completed using reference TRBV2 and TRBJ2-3, is EPEVTQTPSHQVTQMGQEVILRCVPISNHLYFYWYRQILGQKVEFLVSFYNNEISEKSEIFDDQFSVERPDGSNFTLKIRSTKLEDSAMYFCARGTISTDTQYFGPGTRLTVL.

This clonotype appeared many times. CDR3 bases: TGTGCCATCAGACAGGGCGACATGAACACTGAAGCTTTCTTT. This gives the protein CAIRQGDMNTEAFF. V usage is TRBV11-2 and J usage is TRBJ1-1; 7 positions agree with TRBD1. CDR1 and CDR2 from the germline V gene are SGHAT and FQNNGV. CDR3 length equals 14 residues. The V and J ends lost 10 bases and 0 bases, in that order; junction bases with no gene match: 8. The full variable domain, its missing parts supplied by reference TRBV11-2 and TRBJ1-1, is EAGVAQSPRYKIIEKRQSVAFWCNPISGHATLYWYQQILGQGPKLLIQFQNNGVVDDSQLPKDRFSAERLKGVDSTLKIQPAKLEDSAVYLCAIRQGDMNTEAFFGQGTRLTVV.

The rearrangement joins TRBV6-1 to TRBJ1-2; D might be TRBD1 (6 bases). V lost 6 bases and J 4 bases, leaving 15 bases between the germline ends. CDR3 length: 14 residues. Germline V gene sequence: CDR1 MNHNS, CDR2 SASEGT. CDR3 sequence (DNA): TGTGCCAGCAGACCGGACGGAGGGGGCTATGGCTACACCTTC. This encodes CASRPDGGGYGYTF.

Comments on this clonotype: This sequence may be a read error, since a much larger clone differs from it by one base. The CDR3 does not close with the conserved phenylalanine or tryptophan, likely indicating a read error. The chain couples TRBV30 to TRBJ2-5, with D possibly matching TRBD2 (5 bases). This CDR3 contains 14 residues. Germline V gene lookup returns CDR1 GTSNPN and CDR2 SVGIG (reference sequence). Trimming cost V 2 bases and J 1 base, with 11 bases left between them. CDR3 residues: CAWSPGIAQETQYS. The CDR3 DNA follows: TGTGCCTGGAGTCCGGGAATAGCCCAAGAGACCCAGTACTCC.